The 28 T cell receptor beta chains below come from one sample, sequenced in a study of patients and donors after allogeneic stem cell transplantation. In TCRdb, the RT-PCR reads were re-called with MiXCR into one record per CDR3 protein. The sample shows approximately 410,000 distinct CDR3 sequences, 16% of them seen only once. Sequencing was performed on blood, either unsorted or a sorted T cell fraction (not recorded which). These TCRs come from a human donor who was either an allogeneic HSCT recipient or a stem cell or donor lymphocyte infusion donor (not recorded which). It is not recorded whose cells these are; they may come from a transplant donor.

This chain connects TRBV9 to TRBJ2-5; no firm D call. Germline loops: CDR1 SGDLS, CDR2 YYNGEE. CDR3 length equals 12 residues. V was cut by 3 bases and J by 5 bases, with 8 bases left in between. The CDR3 sequence is CASSAALETQYF. The CDR3 DNA reads TGTGCCAGCAGCGCAGCTCTGGAGACCCAGTACTTC.

The table lists this clonotype with many counts. Written as DNA, the CDR3 is TGCGCCAGCAGCTTGAACCCGGGCGGTGAAAAACTGTTTTTT. It codes for CASSLNPGGEKLFF. V and J are TRBV5-1 and TRBJ1-4; no definite D call. V dropped 1 base and J dropped 7 bases, with 11 bases sitting between them. Germline assignment: CDR1 SGHRS and CDR2 YFSETQ. The CDR3 consists of 14 residues.

This chain joins TRBV18 and TRBJ2-3, with D perhaps TRBD1 (6 bases). The length of the CDR3 is 14 residues. Trimming left V 4 bases short and J 0 bases short, with 8 bases between. Germline V gene data show CDR1 as KGHSH and CDR2 as LQKENI. CDR3 DNA sequence: TGTGCCAGCTCACGACAGGCTAGCACAGATACGCAGTATTTT. This translates into CASSRQASTDTQYF.

This chain links TRBV25-1 with TRBJ2-3, with D possibly being TRBD1 or TRBD2 (6 bases each). The V end was cut by 5 bases, the J end by 0 bases, with 12 bases between. This CDR3 comprises 15 residues. Germline CDR1 reads MGHDK; CDR2 reads SYGVNS. Written as DNA, the CDR3 is TGTGCCAGCAGTCTACTAGGGGGGAGCACAGATACGCAGTATTTT. Its translation is CASSLLGGSTDTQYF.

Only a few counts were recorded for this clonotype. J is TRBJ2-4 and V is TRBV5-8; 7 bases match TRBD2. The CDR3 spans 17 residues. Germline V CDR1 and CDR2: SGHTS, YDEGEE. V was clipped by 0 bases and J by 4 bases; unmatched bases: 10. CDR3 bases: TGTGCCAGCAGCTTGGTAATGGGGGGGAACCTAAAAAACATTCAGTACTTC. This gives the protein CASSLVMGGNLKNIQYF.

The chain is built from TRBV24-1 and TRBJ1-1, with 7 bases that match TRBD1. Germline trimming cut 4 bases from V and 10 bases from J; bases unmatched to any gene: 14. Per the germline V gene, CDR1 is KGHDR and CDR2 is SFDVKD. This CDR3 spans 15 amino acids. The CDR3 sequence: CATSDVDRTPAGAFF. CDR3 DNA: TGTGCCACCAGTGACGTGGACAGGACCCCGGCCGGAGCTTTCTTT.

The genes are TRBV7-2 and TRBJ1-5, with a tentative D call TRBD1 (5 bases). This CDR3 is 15 amino acids long. Trimming cost V 5 bases and J 5 bases, with 16 bases left between them. Germline CDR1 SGHTA, CDR2 FQGNSA. This chain's CDR3 is CASSLPGGWDQPQHF. CDR3 sequence (DNA): TGTGCCAGCAGCCTCCCCGGGGGTTGGGATCAGCCCCAGCATTTT.

The V gene is TRBV25-1, the J gene TRBJ1-5; TRBD1 matches at 7 bases. The germline CDR1 and CDR2 sequences are MGHDK and SYGVNS. The CDR3 contains 14 residues. V shed 3 bases and J 4 bases; nucleotides not matched to a gene: 3. CDR3 protein: CASSDYRGNQPQHF. The CDR3 region has the DNA TGTGCCAGCAGTGATTACAGGGGAAATCAGCCCCAGCATTTT.

The V gene is TRBV10-3, the J gene TRBJ1-1; D uncertain. Germline lookup yields CDR1 ENHRY and CDR2 SYGVKD. The CDR3 sequence is 15 residues long. The V end lost 9 bases, the J end lost 2 bases, and 19 bases lay between the germline ends. CDR3 sequence reads: CAMRAKETLNTEAFF. CDR3 bases: TGTGCCATGAGGGCCAAAGAGACTCTCAACACTGAAGCTTTCTTT.

This clonotype showed up just a few times. The V and J genes are TRBV5-1 and TRBJ1-1; 7 bases match TRBD1. J was trimmed by 1 base and V by 2 bases; bases with no gene match: 5. The CDR3 runs 15 residues. Germline values: CDR1 SGHRS, CDR2 YFSETQ. The CDR3 DNA reads TGCGCCAGCAGCTTTTTCGGGGACAGGAACACTGAAGCTTTCTTT. As protein: CASSFFGDRNTEAFF.

The J gene is TRBJ1-2, the V gene TRBV15, with D possibly being TRBD1 (5 bases). The CDR3 spans 15 residues. V was pared by 0 bases and J by 1 base, with 9 bases between. Germline CDR1 is LNHNV and CDR2 is YYDKDF (reference sequence). DNA of the CDR3: TGTGCCACCAGCAGAGATCGTAGGGGTAACTATGGCTACACCTTC. Translated: CATSRDRRGNYGYTF.

V usage is TRBV4-1 and J usage is TRBJ2-1; D perhaps matches TRBD2 (6 bases). The germline V gene encodes CDR1 MGHRA and CDR2 YSYEKL. The CDR3 contains 15 residues. V lost 3 bases, J lost 9 bases, and 18 bases lay in between. The CDR3 reads CASSQIIVISGEQFF. In DNA, the CDR3 is TGCGCCAGCAGCCAGATCATCGTCATTAGCGGTGAGCAGTTCTTC.

The chain links TRBV20-1 to TRBJ2-2, with TRBD1 as a possible D gene (5 bases). Between the trimmed V and J ends, which lost 4 bases and 0 bases, there was a span of 6 bases. The CDR3 runs 13 residues. Germline V lookup: CDR1 DFQATT, CDR2 SNEGSKA (reference sequence). This CDR3 reads CSATGSNTGELFF. CDR3 bases: TGCAGTGCTACAGGGTCGAACACCGGGGAGCTGTTTTTT.

This clonotype has only a few counts. The J gene is TRBJ1-6, the V gene TRBV4-3; no firm D call. V was pared by 1 base and J by 8 bases, with 12 bases between. The CDR3 is made up of 15 amino acids. Per the germline V gene, CDR1 is LGHNA and CDR2 is YSLEER. CDR3 nucleotides: TGCGCCAGCAGCCAAGTTCCCGGGTCTCATTCACCCCTCCACTTT. It translates to CASSQVPGSHSPLHF.

This clonotype came up a few times. The chain employs TRBV20-1 and TRBJ2-7; tentative D call: TRBD1 (6 bases). CDR1 is DFQATT, CDR2 SNEGSKA, per germline (reference sequence). This CDR3 region has 16 residues. V dropped 2 bases and J dropped 0 bases, with 17 bases sitting between them. The CDR3 coding sequence is TGCAGTGCTAGAATTGGGGGCGCAGGGAGCTCCTACGAGCAGTACTTC. Protein product: CSARIGGAGSSYEQYF.

At least ten counts were recorded for this clonotype. This chain links TRBV20-1 with TRBJ2-1; 7 bases fit TRBD1. V was pared by 4 bases and J by 3 bases, with 3 bases of the junction left unmatched. The CDR3 loop spans 13 amino acids. Per the germline V gene, CDR1 is DFQATT and CDR2 is SNEGSKA (reference sequence). CDR3 residues: CSAKGQLYNEQFF. CDR3 DNA sequence: TGCAGTGCTAAGGGACAGCTCTACAATGAGCAGTTCTTC.

This clonotype was picked up a small number of times. The chain links TRBV7-9 to TRBJ1-5, with TRBD1 matching over 7 bases. The J segment lost 7 bases and the V segment lost 6 bases, leaving 3 bases of the junction unmatched. The length of the CDR3 is 12 residues. CDR1 SEHNR and CDR2 FQNEAQ come from the germline V gene (reference sequence). The CDR3: CASRRDSQPQHF. The CDR3 nucleotides are TGTGCCAGCAGGCGGGACAGCCAGCCCCAGCATTTT.

The chain carries TRBV7-9 and TRBJ2-5; 12 positions match TRBD1. The CDR3 length is 15 residues. The junction had 4 bases not matched to a gene; V was cut back by 3 bases and J by 5 bases. Looked up from germline, CDR1 is SEHNR and CDR2 is FQNEAQ (reference sequence). The CDR3 sequence: CASSLGQGAGETQYF. The CDR3 DNA reads as TGTGCCAGCAGCTTGGGACAGGGGGCAGGGGAGACCCAGTACTTC.

The rearrangement links TRBV20-1 to TRBJ1-1, with TRBD1 identical over 7 bases. The CDR3 contains 13 residues. CDR1 is DFQATT and CDR2 is SNEGSKA in the germline V gene (reference sequence). Losses at the gene ends were 4 bases for V and 1 base for J; bases not matched to a gene: 3. CDR3 sequence reads: CSATRTGNTEAFF. The CDR3 DNA follows: TGCAGTGCTACAAGGACAGGGAACACTGAAGCTTTCTTT.

This clonotype was observed at least ten times. The chain links TRBV7-2 to TRBJ2-5; D gene unclear. The CDR3 runs to 16 residues. Germline-derived CDR1 and CDR2 are SGHTA and FQGNSA. Trimming removed 6 bases from V and 4 bases from J, with 21 bases in between. Here the CDR3 DNA reads TGTGCCAGCAGGAAACCGGGCCTACCTCTGGGAGAGACCCAGTACTTC. This encodes CASRKPGLPLGETQYF.

This clonotype came up a few times. This chain joins TRBV7-8 and TRBJ2-7, with 9 bases lining up with TRBD2. Germline V gives CDR1 SGHVS, CDR2 FQNEAQ. The V segment lost 3 bases and the J segment 2 bases; nucleotides outside the gene matches: 14. This CDR3 region has 18 residues. The CDR3 DNA follows: TGTGCCAGCAGCTTCGTTCAAGCGGGAGGACCCGGGGCCTACGAGCAGTACTTC. Amino acid sequence: CASSFVQAGGPGAYEQYF.

As regards this clonotype: At one end, the junction sequence differs from germline, possibly due to a read error. The chain joins TRBV7-8 to TRBJ1-5; D remains ambiguous. Per germline, CDR1 SGHVS and CDR2 FQNEAQ. The CDR3 is 15 residues long. CDR3 sequence (DNA): TGTGCCAGCAGCTTAGGGCAGGAGAGCAACCAGCCCCAGCATTTT. Protein sequence: CASSLGQESNQPQHF.

This clonotype was seen more than once but under ten times. The rearrangement joins TRBV15 to TRBJ2-4, with D perhaps TRBD1 (5 bases). The CDR3 is 20 residues long. V lost 0 bases and J lost 0, with 21 bases in between. Germline-derived CDR1 and CDR2 are LNHNV and YYDKDF (reference sequence). This chain's CDR3 is CATSRDPISQTALAKNIQYF. Here the CDR3 DNA reads TGTGCCACCAGCAGAGACCCTATTTCGCAGACAGCGCTAGCCAAAAACATTCAGTACTTC. Filled out from reference TRBV15 and TRBJ2-4, the complete variable domain reads DAMVIQNPRYQVTQFGKPVTLSCSQTLNHNVMYWYQQKSSQAPKLLFHYYDKDFNNEADTPDNFQSRRPNTSFCFLDIRSPGLGDTAMYLCATSRDPISQTALAKNIQYFGAGTRLSVL.

This clonotype was observed a handful of times. This sequence joins TRBV29-1 and TRBJ2-5; weak D call: TRBD2 (6 bases). Per the germline V gene, CDR1 is SQVTM and CDR2 is ANQGSEA. The CDR3 totals 14 residues. V gave up 4 bases and J gave up 2 bases, with 14 bases separating them. The DNA for the CDR3 is TGCAGCGTTGCCCCGCACCGGGGGCAAGAGACCCAGTACTTC. Protein: CSVAPHRGQETQYF.

With regard to this clonotype: At one boundary the junction diverges from the germline segment, which might be a read error. The rearrangement links TRBV7-7 to TRBJ2-1, with TRBD2 identical over 10 bases. Germline V lookup: CDR1 SSHAT, CDR2 FNYEAQ (reference sequence). The CDR3 runs to 16 residues. The CDR3 protein is CASSSTAGGPPNEQFF. CDR3 nucleotides: TGTGCTAGCAGCTCGACAGCGGGGGGGCCTCCCAATGAGCAGTTCTTC.

In its sample, this clonotype was seen a few times. V gene TRBV6-2 or TRBV6-3 combines with J gene TRBJ2-7; D is unresolved. Trimming took off 5 bases at V and 6 bases at J, with 14 bases between the two ends. Per the germline V gene, CDR1 is MNHEY and CDR2 is SVGEGT. This CDR3 comprises 13 residues. The CDR3 nucleotides are TGTGCCAGCAGTGCTCAAATTCCTGCCGAGCAGTACTTC. Its translation is CASSAQIPAEQYF.

This chain links TRBV28 with TRBJ1-5; a possible D gene is TRBD1 (6 bases). Deletions cut 6 bases from V and 1 base from J, with 19 bases between. The CDR3 totals 17 residues. Looked up from germline, CDR1 is MDHEN and CDR2 is SYDVKM. In DNA form, the CDR3 reads TGTGCCAGCAGCTCCCGGGGGCAATCCTGGAGCAATCAGCCCCAGCATTTT. As protein: CASSSRGQSWSNQPQHF.

This clonotype came up many times. Here the CDR3 reads CASSSSISTNEKLFF. CDR3 DNA sequence: TGCGCCAGCAGCTCCTCAATTTCTACTAATGAAAAACTGTTTTTT. The chain couples TRBV5-1 to TRBJ1-4; no clear D. V was shortened by 3 bases and J by 2 bases, with 11 bases between the two germline ends. The germline V gene has CDR1 SGHRS and CDR2 YFSETQ. The CDR3 is made up of 15 amino acids.